The 26 T cell receptor beta chains below come from one sample, sequenced in a study of Tregs in tolerant kidney transplant recipients. Profiled with immunoSEQ multiplex PCR; TCRdb holds only in-frame clones, not every one. The table includes 55,000 to 70,000 clones, approximately 85% detected once. Material: Tregs from blood, obtained before the transplant. The source is a human donor who received a combined kidney and bone marrow transplant.

Worth noting for this clone: This likely comes from a read error, as the CDR3 has no conserved phenylalanine or tryptophan at its end. Because the CDR3's place on the DNA is in doubt, the DNA is left out and the CDR3 is given as listed by TCRdb. The chain couples TRBV21-1 to TRBJ1-1. TRBV21-1 is an annotated pseudogene. The CDR3 spans 10 residues, counting both ends. The CDR3 protein is CASSRVMGVR.

The chain carries TRBV6-6 and TRBJ2-7; 8 bases match TRBD2. J lost 6 bases, V lost 0 bases, and 10 bases had no gene match. In germline, CDR1 is MNHNY, CDR2 SVGAGI (reference sequence). The CDR3 length is 16 residues. CDR3 coding DNA: TGTGCCAGCAGTTACTCCCACGGGGGGGGACGGAGCGAGCAGTACTTC. It is translated as CASSYSHGGGRSEQYF.

J is TRBJ2-7 and V is TRBV10-3; unclear D gene. The germline V and J ends were trimmed by 4 bases and 1 base, with 5 bases remaining between them. The CDR3 loop spans 12 amino acids. Germline V lookup: CDR1 ENHRY, CDR2 SYGVKD. The CDR3, as DNA: TGTGCCATCAGTGGGAATTCCTACGAGCAGTACTTC. This sequence encodes CAISGNSYEQYF.

About this clone: A junction boundary mismatches the germline segment, possibly from a read error. The CDR3: CASSLGGRDGYTF. The CDR3, as DNA: TGTGCCAGCAGTTTAGGGGGCAGGGATGGCTACACCTTC. The chain is built from TRBV11-3 and TRBJ1-2, with 7 bases fitting TRBD1. Germline V gene data show CDR1 as SGHNT and CDR2 as YENEEA. The CDR3 runs 13 residues.

Comment on this clone: The junction and the germline gene differ at one end; a read error may be behind it. The chain recombines TRBV7-2 with TRBJ2-1, with a tentative D call TRBD2 (5 bases). The CDR3 length is 15 residues. Per germline, CDR1 SGHTA and CDR2 FQGNSA. The chain's CDR3 is CASSLLGASYNKQFF. Written as DNA, the CDR3 is TGTGCCAGCAGCCTCCTGGGAGCCTCCTACAATAAGCAGTTCTTC. Full variable domain (outside the CDR3, taken from reference TRBV7-2 and TRBJ2-1): GAGVSQSPSNKVTEKGKDVELRCDPISGHTALYWYRQSLGQGLEFLIYFQGNSAPDKSGLPSDRFSAERTGGSVSTLTIQRTQQEDSAVYLCASSLLGASYNKQFFGPGTRLTVL.

The J gene is TRBJ1-2, the V gene TRBV6-5; a weak D match, TRBD1 (5 bases). The CDR3 consists of 14 residues. V lost 5 bases and J 4 bases, leaving 14 bases between the germline ends. Germline V gene sequence: CDR1 MNHEY, CDR2 SVGAGI. The CDR3 sequence: CASSGGTSPYGYTF. The CDR3 region has the DNA TGTGCCAGCAGTGGGGGGACCTCGCCCTATGGCTACACCTTC.

The rearrangement uses TRBV5-1 and TRBJ1-1, with TRBD1 matching over 8 bases. J was trimmed by 4 bases and V by 0 bases; bases with no gene match: 8. CDR3 length: 16 residues. The V gene's germline CDR1 is SGHRS and CDR2 YFSETQ. CDR3 sequence reads: CASSLGQGAEGTEAFF. CDR3 coding DNA: TGCGCCAGCAGCTTGGGCCAGGGGGCGGAGGGCACTGAAGCTTTCTTT.

The rearrangement joins TRBV19 to TRBJ2-5; weak D call: TRBD2 (7 bases). The germline V gene encodes CDR1 LNHDA and CDR2 SQIVND (reference sequence). The germline V and J ends were trimmed by 3 bases and 4 bases, with 18 bases remaining between them. This CDR3 spans 16 amino acids. CDR3 in DNA: TGTGCCAGTAGTATTAGGGGGGGGGCCGCTTCAGAGACCCAGTACTTC. Its protein product is CASSIRGGAASETQYF.

V gene TRBV9 combines with J gene TRBJ2-1; 8 bases agree with TRBD1. Germline CDR1 and CDR2: SGDLS and YYNGEE. The ends lost 4 bases at V and 9 bases at J; junction bases unmatched: 12. This CDR3 spans 15 amino acids. The CDR3 reads CASSPTGTGLGEQFF. The CDR3 bases are TGTGCCAGCAGCCCCACCGGGACAGGATTGGGTGAGCAGTTCTTC.

The chain joins TRBV6-6 to TRBJ2-1, with 9 nucleotides matching TRBD1. After removal of 5 bases from V and 5 bases from J, the junction contained 7 bases not matched to a gene. The CDR3 spans 15 residues. Germline V lookup: CDR1 MNHNY, CDR2 SVGAGI (reference sequence). For the CDR3, the DNA is TGTGCCAGCAGTCCGCCGGGACAGGGTCACAATGAGCAGTTCTTC. It yields the protein CASSPPGQGHNEQFF.

V usage is TRBV29-1 and J usage is TRBJ1-5; 9 nucleotides match TRBD1. CDR1 and CDR2 (germline): SQVTM, ANQGSEA. The V segment lost 7 bases and the J segment 6 bases; nucleotides outside the gene matches: 7. The CDR3 contains 13 residues. The CDR3 is CSARTGEVQPQHF. The CDR3 DNA reads TGCAGCGCCCGGACAGGGGAGGTTCAGCCCCAGCATTTT. The full variable domain, in which reference TRBV29-1 and TRBJ1-5 provide the parts outside the CDR3, is SAVISQKPSRDICQRGTSLTIQCQVDSQVTMMFWYRQQPGQSLTLIATANQGSEATYESGFVIDKFPISRPNLTFSTLTVSNMSPEDSSIYLCSARTGEVQPQHFGDGTRLSIL.

This chain uses TRBV7-8 with TRBJ2-3; D gene unclear. Germline V gene lookup returns CDR1 SGHVS and CDR2 FQNEAQ. The CDR3 covers 13 residues. Trimming left V 5 bases short and J 4 bases short, with 10 bases between. CDR3 protein: CASSQDRADTQYF. In DNA form, the CDR3 reads TGTGCCAGCAGCCAAGATAGGGCAGATACGCAGTATTTT.

This chain joins TRBV25-1 and TRBJ1-4; 8 bases match TRBD1. This CDR3 is 15 amino acids long. V lost 5 bases, J lost 2 bases, and 4 bases stayed unmatched. Germline V CDR1 and CDR2: MGHDK, SYGVNS. CDR3 nucleotides: TGTGCCAGCAGTTCCCGACAGGGGACTAATGAAAAACTGTTTTTT. Protein sequence: CASSSRQGTNEKLFF.

This chain connects TRBV5-1 to TRBJ2-3; unclear D gene. The CDR3 contains 13 residues. Germline CDR1 reads SGHRS; CDR2 reads YFSETQ. V lost 0 bases, J lost 8 bases, and 10 bases lay in between. The CDR3 spells CASSLDTGGTQYF. The CDR3 bases are TGCGCCAGCAGCTTGGATACTGGCGGTACGCAGTATTTT.

The CDR3 nucleotides read TGTGCCAGCAGCTTGGTTACGGGGGTCGACTATGGCTACACCTTC. Residues: CASSLVTGVDYGYTF. The chain uses TRBV5-6 and TRBJ1-2, with D tentatively TRBD1 (5 bases). The CDR3 length is 15 residues. Deletions cut 0 bases from V and 3 bases from J, with 12 bases between. Germline CDR1 reads SGHDT; CDR2 reads YYEEEE.

This chain connects TRBV11-2 to TRBJ2-7; 7 bases are a match to TRBD1. Per germline, CDR1 SGHAT and CDR2 FQNNGV. There are 15 residues in the CDR3. V shed 5 bases and J 2 bases; nucleotides not matched to a gene: 9. In DNA, the CDR3 is TGTGCCAGCAGCCCCCCCTGGGACAGAACCTACGAGCAGTACTTC. Translating it yields CASSPPWDRTYEQYF.

This chain links TRBV7-9 with TRBJ2-7; TRBD2 might be the D (7 bases). V lost 1 base and J lost 2, with 15 bases in between. Germline-derived CDR1 and CDR2 are SEHNR and FQNEAQ (reference sequence). CDR3 length equals 16 residues. The CDR3 DNA reads TGTGCCAGCAGCTTAGTGTTGGCGGGGGCCACCTACGAGCAGTACTTC. This codes for CASSLVLAGATYEQYF. Based on the CDR3 plus reference TRBV7-9 and TRBJ2-7, the full variable domain is DTGVSQNPRHKITKRGQNVTFRCDPISEHNRLYWYRQTLGQGPEFLTYFQNEAQLEKSRLLSDRFSAERPKGSFSTLEIQRTEQGDSAMYLCASSLVLAGATYEQYFGPGTRLTVT.

The chain uses TRBV6-6 and TRBJ1-2; TRBD1 is a possible D gene (5 bases). With 0 bases removed from V and 8 bases from J, the gap between germline ends came to 16 bases. The CDR3 length is 15 residues. The germline V gene has CDR1 MNHNY and CDR2 SVGAGI (reference sequence). DNA of the CDR3: TGTGCCAGCAGTTACTCGCCCAGGGAGAGGGGAGGCTACACCTTC. It yields the protein CASSYSPRERGGYTF.

V and J are TRBV19 and TRBJ1-4; D is unresolved. V was trimmed by 7 bases and J by 5 bases, leaving 17 bases between them. This CDR3 contains 15 residues. From germline, CDR1 is LNHDA and CDR2 SQIVND (reference sequence). The CDR3 loop reads CASTSAPGSNEKLFF. CDR3 DNA sequence: TGTGCCAGTACCTCTGCCCCAGGTTCCAATGAAAAACTGTTTTTT.

The rearrangement links TRBV15 to TRBJ1-4; tentative D call: TRBD1 (5 bases). The CDR3 is 17 residues long. Germline V gives CDR1 LNHNV, CDR2 YYDKDF (reference sequence). Trimming left V 0 bases short and J 8 bases short, with 19 bases between. The CDR3 coding sequence is TGTGCCACCAGCAGAGATTCGTTTGGGGCGCCCCACGAAAAACTGTTTTTT. Translated: CATSRDSFGAPHEKLFF.

This rearrangement joins TRBV5-1 to TRBJ2-5, with 10 bases fitting TRBD2. The germline V gene encodes CDR1 SGHRS and CDR2 YFSETQ. V lost 0 bases to trimming and J lost 3 bases; unmatched junction nucleotides: 5. This CDR3 contains 16 residues. The CDR3 coding sequence is TGCGCCAGCAGCTTGGGTCTAGCGGGAGCGGAAGAGACCCAGTACTTC. It encodes CASSLGLAGAEETQYF.

The chain joins TRBV11-2 to TRBJ2-7; 7 positions match TRBD1. Germline trimming cut 4 bases from V and 2 bases from J; bases unmatched to any gene: 8. Germline values: CDR1 SGHAT, CDR2 FQNNGV. There are 15 residues in the CDR3. CDR3 sequence: CASSSVAGTAYEQYF. DNA for the CDR3: TGTGCCAGCAGCTCGGTGGCCGGGACAGCCTACGAGCAGTACTTC.

The rearrangement uses TRBV2 and TRBJ1-2, with D tentatively TRBD1 (6 bases). V lost 6 bases to trimming and J lost 2 bases, with 13 bases between them. The CDR3 contains 14 residues. The V gene's germline CDR1 is SNHLY and CDR2 FYNNEI. This chain's CDR3 is CASSLVGANYGYTF. DNA of the CDR3: TGTGCCAGCAGCCTAGTGGGGGCGAACTATGGCTACACCTTC.

This chain joins TRBV19 and TRBJ1-2; 10 positions match TRBD1. J gave up 5 bases and V 6 bases, and 12 bases lay outside the gene matches. Germline CDR1 is LNHDA and CDR2 is SQIVND (reference sequence). CDR3 length: 16 residues. The CDR3 nucleotides are TGTGCCAGTAGGCCCGGGACAGGGGCCCTAACGTATGGCTACACCTTC. It translates to CASRPGTGALTYGYTF.

This chain uses TRBV19 with TRBJ2-7; 7 positions match TRBD1. CDR3 length equals 13 residues. The V gene end was trimmed by 3 bases and the J gene end by 4 bases; junction bases not matched to a gene: 3. The germline V gene has CDR1 LNHDA and CDR2 SQIVND (reference sequence). The CDR3 sequence: CASSMVRGYEQYF. CDR3 DNA sequence: TGTGCCAGTAGTATGGTCAGGGGGTACGAGCAGTACTTC.

The chain combines TRBV28 with TRBJ2-4; 8 bases are shared with TRBD1. The germline V gene has CDR1 MDHEN and CDR2 SYDVKM. The CDR3 has 18 amino acids. V gave up 5 bases and J gave up 8 bases; unmatched junction bases: 20. CDR3 sequence reads: CASSPRFYDRGGLDIQYF. Written as DNA, the CDR3 is TGTGCCAGCAGTCCCCGGTTCTACGACAGGGGTGGGCTGGACATTCAGTACTTC.